This T cell receptor beta chain was retrieved from a study of T cell responses to AZD1222 COVID-19 vaccine. Whole-study findings and limits: A mostly white British donor set with more females was recruited, and clonal diversity was possibly underestimated. Along spike, vaccine-associated CD4 TCRs were found throughout, with dominance at 160-218 and 743-854. Baseline seropositivity characterized only 5 to 7 AZD1222 recipients.

The method was immunoSEQ multiplex PCR; TCRdb's version includes in-frame clones alone and lacks a portion of them. The sample yields tens of thousands of clones, 70% to 90% seen once. As for this clone: The antigen remains unidentified.

The TCR was taken from an adult who received the AZD1222 COVID-19 vaccine. This specimen was peripheral blood, taken 28 days after the second AZD1222 dose.

The CDR3 here is CASSQLQQNQPQHF. CDR3 bases: TGTGCCAGCAGCCAATTACAGCAGAATCAGCCCCAGCATTTT. The chain joins TRBV3-1 (or the pseudogene TRBV3-2) to TRBJ1-5; D is unclear. Trimming pared 2 bases from V and 4 bases from J, leaving 9 bases between. The germline CDR1 and CDR2 sequences are LGHDT and YNNKEL (reference sequence). The CDR3 loop spans 14 amino acids.